These 2 T cell receptor beta chains were sequenced from one sample in a study of post-analysis software for immune sequencing data. Study findings and constraints: Five or six TRBV segments (TRBV5-6, TRBV5-1 and TRBV20-1 among them) occurred more frequently in patients than in controls.

Researchers reported that TCR beta cDNA libraries carried unique molecular identifiers. TCRdb reprocessed the PCR reads with MiXCR, giving one entry per CDR3 protein. Altogether about 820,000 distinct CDR3 sequences are present, around 50% being singletons, with the ten largest covering around 4.5%. Their antigens are not known. Sequencing used blood. These receptor sequences come from a girl aged 10 to 17 with multiple sclerosis.

Concerning this clonotype itself: The germline gene is not matched at one end of the junction; a read error may be the cause. This chain links TRBV7-9 with TRBJ2-7; a possible D gene is TRBD2 (5 bases). Germline CDR1 reads SEHNR; CDR2 reads FQNEAQ (reference sequence). The CDR3 extends over 12 amino acids. The CDR3 nucleotides read TGTGCCACCCGATCGGGTGACTACGGGCAGTACTTC. Translation gives CATRSGDYGQYF.

The J gene is TRBJ2-7, the V gene TRBV12-3 or TRBV12-4, with D possibly being TRBD1 or TRBD2 (5 bases each). The V end was cut by 7 bases, the J end by 6 bases, with 19 bases between. The CDR3 sequence is 14 residues long. In nucleotides, the CDR3 is TGTGCCAGCATTTCCGGGACCCGCAGCGGCGAGCAGTACTTC. Translating gives CASISGTRSGEQYF.